Sequencing of this T cell receptor (beta chain) was carried out in a study of blood T cell repertoires in COVID-19. For the study at large: COVID-19 samples from acute and convalescent phases originated in the United States, Italy and Spain. T cells, B-cell-depleted T cells, or PBMCs supplied cDNA or gDNA.

This clone showed up just once. Germline V gives CDR1 KGHSH, CDR2 LQKENI. Trimming took 1 base from V and 4 from J; bases not matched to a gene: 3. The CDR3 loop spans 14 amino acids. Original analysis: Researchers report that nucleated cell counts were estimated from reference gene primer amplification. Clones were read by immunoSEQ multiplex PCR, and TCRdb kept only the in-frame ones, dropping some. Clone size and the V and J calls come from that table; the DNA yielded D and trimming. The sample lists 160,000 or so clones; around 83% were seen once. Sequenced sample: peripheral blood. The V call is TRBV18, the J call TRBJ1-1; TRBD1 matches 7 bases. The TCR comes from a man in his 70s who had recovered from COVID-19. The CDR3 sequence is CASSPQGAGTEAFF. CDR3 in DNA: TGTGCCAGCTCACCACAGGGGGCAGGCACTGAAGCTTTCTTT.